These 19 T cell receptor beta chains share one sample of origin, sequenced in a study of blood T cell repertoires in COVID-19. Data came from immunoSEQ multiplex PCR; TCRdb stores just in-frame clones and leaves some out. The sample yields 200,000 to 250,000 clones, roughly four fifths seen once. Specimen: PBMCs or T cells enriched from blood (not recorded which). Every receptor here comes from a woman aged 55 to 70 who had recovered from COVID-19.

The V and J genes are TRBV6-5 and TRBJ1-1, with D possibly matching TRBD1 (5 bases). CDR1 is MNHEY and CDR2 is SVGAGI in the germline V gene. The CDR3 runs to 14 residues. V was pared by 8 bases and J by 4 bases, with 17 bases between. The DNA of the CDR3 is TGTGCCAGCGTCGGACCCAGCGGGGCCACTGAAGCTTTCTTT. This codes for CASVGPSGATEAFF.

The rearrangement joins TRBV29-1 to TRBJ2-2, with D unclear. Germline CDR1 and CDR2: SQVTM and ANQGSEA. The CDR3 contains 14 residues. The ends were cut back, 3 bases at V and 1 base at J, with 9 bases in the middle. The chain's CDR3 is CSVERHGNTGELFF. The CDR3 bases are TGCAGCGTTGAGCGACACGGGAACACCGGGGAGCTGTTTTTT.

This clone was observed a single time. The chain employs TRBV7-7 and TRBJ2-1; 10 bases fit TRBD2. Germline V gene sequence: CDR1 SSHAT, CDR2 FNYEAQ (reference sequence). This CDR3 spans 15 amino acids. The junction had 1 base not matched to a gene; V was cut back by 4 bases and J by 1 base. In DNA, the CDR3 is TGTGCCAGCAGCTCGGGACTAGCGTCCTACAATGAGCAGTTCTTC. The encoded protein is CASSSGLASYNEQFF.

This clone appeared once. A read error may explain this, as a much larger clone is one base away. This chain joins TRBV27 and TRBJ1-5; a weak D match, TRBD1 (6 bases). The CDR3 consists of 14 residues. Germline V lookup: CDR1 MNHEY, CDR2 SMNVEV (reference sequence). V lost 3 bases, J lost 3 bases, and 9 bases lay in between. CDR3 sequence reads: CASSLAGDNQPQHF. In DNA form, the CDR3 reads TGTGCCAGCAGTTTGGCAGGGGACAATCAGCCCCAGCATTTT.

The genes are TRBV11-2 and TRBJ1-5; 7 bases are shared with TRBD1. V was clipped by 6 bases and J by 0 bases; unmatched bases: 5. The germline V gene has CDR1 SGHAT and CDR2 FQNNGV. The CDR3 covers 15 residues. CDR3 DNA: TGTGCCAGCAGTCTGACAGGGCATAGCAATCAGCCCCAGCATTTT. Translated, it gives CASSLTGHSNQPQHF.

This sequence joins TRBV3-1 (or the pseudogene TRBV3-2) and TRBJ2-1; 8 positions match TRBD2. J lost 0 bases, V lost 1 base, and 2 bases had no gene match. Germline V gene lookup returns CDR1 LGHDT and CDR2 YNNKEL (reference sequence). This CDR3 has 16 amino acids. The CDR3 nucleotides read TGTGCCAGCAGCCAAGTAGCGGGGAGCTCCTACAATGAGCAGTTCTTC. It codes for CASSQVAGSSYNEQFF.

This clone was detected a few times. The chain has TRBV19 and TRBJ2-1, with a weak D call TRBD2 (6 bases). This CDR3 region has 15 residues. V lost 5 bases and J 0 bases, leaving 11 bases between the germline ends. Germline-derived CDR1 and CDR2 are LNHDA and SQIVND (reference sequence). CDR3: CASSPRDFSYNEQFF. In DNA form, the CDR3 reads TGTGCCAGTAGTCCCCGGGACTTCTCCTACAATGAGCAGTTCTTC.

V and J are TRBV2 and TRBJ1-1; 9 positions match TRBD1. Germline V gives CDR1 SNHLY, CDR2 FYNNEI. The trim removed 7 bases at V and 1 base at J, leaving 10 bases unmatched. The CDR3 has 16 amino acids. The CDR3 sequence: CASKGDRGGTNTEAFF. Written as DNA, the CDR3 is TGTGCCAGCAAGGGAGACAGGGGGGGTACGAACACTGAAGCTTTCTTT.

The chain links TRBV6-7 to TRBJ1-5, with 9 bases matching TRBD1. TRBV6-7 is identified as an open reading frame with a role that is uncertain. The CDR3 totals 17 residues. V lost 5 bases, J lost 5 bases, and 13 bases stayed unmatched. CDR3 sequence reads: CASSRPSGQGHYQPQHF. The DNA for the CDR3 is TGTGCCAGCAGTCGCCCGTCGGGACAGGGTCATTATCAGCCCCAGCATTTT.

V gene TRBV7-9 combines with J gene TRBJ1-1; perhaps TRBD1 as D (6 bases). Germline values: CDR1 SEHNR, CDR2 FQNEAQ (reference sequence). V was clipped by 7 bases and J by 1 base, with 19 bases between them. This CDR3 region has 16 residues. CDR3 nucleotides: TGTGCCAGCAATTCAAGAGGGGGACCGAAGAACACTGAAGCTTTCTTT. Encoded protein: CASNSRGGPKNTEAFF.

The chain combines TRBV2 with TRBJ1-5; 7 bases are a match to TRBD1. The CDR3 totals 14 residues. The V gene end was trimmed by 6 bases and the J gene end by 4 bases; junction bases not matched to a gene: 6. The V gene's germline CDR1 is SNHLY and CDR2 FYNNEI. CDR3 in DNA: TGTGCCAGCAGGGTCGACAGGGCGAATCAGCCCCAGCATTTT. It is translated as CASRVDRANQPQHF.

V gene TRBV9 combines with J gene TRBJ1-6, with no clear D. Germline lookup yields CDR1 SGDLS and CDR2 YYNGEE. The CDR3 is 16 residues long. Trimming pared 3 bases from V and 7 bases from J, leaving 17 bases between. The CDR3 loop reads CASSASRGMGNSPLHF. CDR3 DNA: TGTGCCAGCAGCGCCTCCCGGGGTATGGGGAATTCACCCCTCCACTTT.

This chain connects TRBV5-1 to TRBJ1-1, with 10 bases fitting TRBD1. Trimming at V came to 4 bases and at J to 8 bases, leaving 5 bases not matched to a gene. Germline assignment: CDR1 SGHRS and CDR2 YFSETQ. This CDR3 comprises 13 residues. The CDR3 spells CASSRDRGEEAFF. The CDR3 bases are TGCGCCAGCAGCAGGGACAGGGGTGAGGAAGCTTTCTTT.

The chain is built from TRBV11-2 and TRBJ1-6, with D uncertain. The CDR3 length is 13 residues. CDR1 is SGHAT, CDR2 FQNNGV, per germline. V was clipped by 6 bases and J by 8 bases, with 11 bases between them. The CDR3 sequence is CASSSQEYSPLHF. In nucleotides, the CDR3 is TGTGCCAGCAGTTCCCAGGAATATTCACCCCTCCACTTT.

J is TRBJ2-2 and V is TRBV29-1, with 8 bases identical to TRBD1. The CDR3 runs 14 residues. Trimming took 5 bases from V and 6 from J; bases not matched to a gene: 8. Germline CDR1 is SQVTM and CDR2 is ANQGSEA. The CDR3 bases are TGCAGCGTTTTAATACAGGGGGTCGCCGGGGAGCTGTTTTTT. It translates to CSVLIQGVAGELFF.

The rearrangement joins TRBV9 to TRBJ1-2, with 11 positions matching TRBD1. CDR3 length: 15 amino acids. The ends lost 3 bases at V and 5 bases at J; junction bases unmatched: 6. Germline V gene data show CDR1 as SGDLS and CDR2 as YYNGEE. The CDR3: CASSAGQGDSYGYTF. The CDR3 region has the DNA TGTGCCAGCAGCGCGGGACAGGGGGACTCTTATGGCTACACCTTC.

This clone was seen just once. The rearrangement links TRBV11-3 to TRBJ2-7, with unresolved D. Germline CDR1 is SGHNT and CDR2 is YENEEA. V was shortened by 4 bases and J by 6 bases, with 7 bases between the two germline ends. This CDR3 has 11 amino acids. CDR3 coding DNA: TGTGCCAGCAGCTACTGTAGCGAGCAGTACTTC. Protein sequence: CASSYCSEQYF.

This rearrangement joins TRBV6-5 to TRBJ2-1; 7 positions match TRBD2. Trimming removed 6 bases from V and 8 bases from J; junction bases left unmatched: 13. The CDR3 totals 15 residues. Per germline, CDR1 MNHEY and CDR2 SVGAGI. CDR3 nucleotides: TGTGCCAGCAGCGAGCTGAGGAGCGGGATTGATGAGCAGTTCTTC. This translates into CASSELRSGIDEQFF.

Here the CDR3 reads CASHRETATEAFF. The DNA of the CDR3 is TGTGCCAGCCACAGGGAGACGGCCACTGAAGCTTTCTTT. The chain is built from TRBV12-3 or TRBV12-4 and TRBJ1-1; possibly TRBD1 for D (6 bases). The V end lost 8 bases, the J end lost 4 bases, and 14 bases lay between the germline ends. The CDR3 covers 13 residues.